This TCR beta chain was profiled in a study of cytomegalovirus exposure and HLA in healthy donors. Study-level points and caveats: Sequencing had likely introduced a cluster of highly shared sequence variants as an artifact. Follow-up analysis found HLA locus-dependent TCR association rates, highest for DRB1 and lowest for HLA-C. It was fewer than 200 TCR beta chains that were listed as cytomegalovirus-associated.

The CDR3 loop spans 15 amino acids. CDR1 and CDR2 from the germline V gene are LGHNA and YNFKEQ. Trimming cost V 5 bases and J 2 bases; bases outside gene matches: 7. With 60 Vbeta and 13 Jbeta primers, the PCR was carried out. Clones were read by immunoSEQ multiplex PCR, and TCRdb kept only the in-frame ones, dropping some. In the table there are some 130,000 clones, about 80% of which are singletons. Details on this clone: Its antigen is unknown.

The sequenced sample consisted of PBMCs. The sequence came from a human donor in good health. This rearrangement joins TRBV4-2 to TRBJ2-5; 8 positions agree with TRBD2. The CDR3 spells CASSLPGGRQETQYF. In nucleotides, the CDR3 is TGTGCCAGCAGCTTACCGGGGGGGCGGCAAGAGACCCAGTACTTC.